The clone carrying this TCR beta chain was detected ten times or more. Antigen specificity is unknown. The germline V gene has CDR1 MNHNS and CDR2 SASEGT. V lost 9 bases and J 2 bases, leaving 12 bases between the germline ends. There are 13 residues in the CDR3. These data belong to a study of Graves' ophthalmopathy and Graves' hyperthyroidism. Amplification of TCR beta CDR3 regions used RNA transcripts. Second-round multiplex PCR came after a first-round RT-PCR that employed HTBI primers. Using its own MiXCR run on the multiplex PCR reads, TCRdb lists one record per CDR3 protein. Of approximately 380,000 distinct CDR3 sequences listed, under 25% were seen once; the top ten hold more than 2.5%. Study-wide points: Most thyroid-expanded clonotypes exceeding 0.001 frequency were also found in blood.

The chain uses TRBV6-1 and TRBJ2-3, with D perhaps matching TRBD1 (6 bases). This clonotype was obtained from a woman in her late teens or twenties with stable Graves' hyperthyroidism. Source material: peripheral blood. The CDR3 DNA reads TGTGCCAGTTTCGGACAGCACACAGATACGCAGTATTTT. Translated, it gives CASFGQHTDTQYF.